The 12 T cell receptor beta chains listed next were all sequenced from one sample in a study of T cells expressing NK-cell markers. One entry per CDR3 protein, without DNA, is what TCRdb gives after re-calling the 5' RACE reads. The ten top clones account for 12%, within a sample of some 150,000 distinct CDR3 sequences. The source material was blood T cells: a sorted CD56 or NKG2C T cell subset, CD4+ or CD8+ T cells, or bulk PBMC T cells (not recorded which). The receptors come from a man between 18 and 35 years old in good health.

This CDR3 reads CASSQDPAGGPVRFF. This sequence joins TRBV4-1 and TRBJ2-1; the D call from TCRdb, TRBD2, cannot be confirmed without DNA. The CDR3 covers 15 residues. Germline V gene data show CDR1 as MGHRA and CDR2 as YSYEKL.

The chain links TRBV20-1 to TRBJ2-1; lacking DNA, the TRBD1 call made by TCRdb goes unchecked. There are 15 residues in the CDR3. Germline loops: CDR1 DFQATT, CDR2 SNEGSKA (reference sequence). CDR3 sequence reads: CSASGDPPDYNEQFF.

The CDR3 sequence: CASSKRGGETQYF. The chain couples TRBV9 to TRBJ2-5; TCRdb's D call of TRBD1 is untestable without DNA. The CDR3 extends over 13 amino acids. In germline, CDR1 is SGDLS, CDR2 YYNGEE.

This rearrangement joins TRBV6-1 to TRBJ1-1. Looked up from germline, CDR1 is MNHNS and CDR2 is SASEGT. There are 14 residues in the CDR3. CDR3 sequence: CASSEDMGETEAFF.

The rearrangement joins TRBV15 to TRBJ2-3; the TRBD2 assignment by TCRdb is unverifiable without DNA. Germline values: CDR1 LNHNV, CDR2 YYDKDF (reference sequence). This CDR3 spans 16 amino acids. CDR3 region: CATSRSRTSIGDTQYF.

The chain links TRBV2 to TRBJ2-7; TCRdb's D call of TRBD1 is untestable without DNA. CDR3 length: 17 amino acids. Germline V CDR1 and CDR2: SNHLY, FYNNEI. The CDR3 spells CASSDSLDRGFTYEQYF.

This chain uses TRBV5-1 with TRBJ1-4; checking the TCRdb D call of TRBD1 is not possible without DNA. The CDR3 extends over 16 amino acids. Germline CDR1 SGHRS, CDR2 YFSETQ. The CDR3 loop reads CASSPRPGATNEKLFF. Full variable domain (missing parts from reference TRBV5-1 and TRBJ1-4): KAGVTQTPRYLIKTRGQQVTLSCSPISGHRSVSWYQQTPGQGLQFLFEYFSETQRNKGNFPGRFSGRQFSNSRSEMNVSTLELGDSALYLCASSPRPGATNEKLFFGSGTQLSVL.

The CDR3 loop reads CASSLKRETHEQFF. The gene calls are TRBV27 and TRBJ2-1; TCRdb's assignment of TRBD2 cannot be checked, as there is no DNA. The germline V gene encodes CDR1 MNHEY and CDR2 SMNVEV (reference sequence). The CDR3 is made up of 14 amino acids.

The rearrangement uses TRBV18 and TRBJ2-7; lacking DNA, the TRBD1 call made by TCRdb goes unchecked. CDR3 size: 15 residues. Looked up from germline, CDR1 is KGHSH and CDR2 is LQKENI. CDR3 sequence reads: CASSPRQGPSYEQYF.

The chain's CDR3 is CASSPVGGNTGELFF. The gene calls are TRBV5-5 and TRBJ2-2; TCRdb designates TRBD2, a call that cannot be tested without DNA. The CDR3 length is 15 residues. Germline V gives CDR1 SGHKS, CDR2 YYEKEE (reference sequence).

The chain carries TRBV12-3 or TRBV12-4 and TRBJ2-5; TCRdb selects TRBD2, and the lack of DNA leaves this call unchecked. The CDR3 covers 14 residues. The CDR3 protein is CASTQAGGMETQYF.

The rearrangement joins TRBV11-2 to TRBJ2-1; TCRdb's D call, TRBD2, is unchecked because there is no DNA. The CDR3 is 12 amino acids. Looked up from germline, CDR1 is SGHAT and CDR2 is FQNNGV. This CDR3 is CASSADWNEQFF. The variable domain in full, with the rest retrieved from reference TRBV11-2 and TRBJ2-1, is EAGVAQSPRYKIIEKRQSVAFWCNPISGHATLYWYQQILGQGPKLLIQFQNNGVVDDSQLPKDRFSAERLKGVDSTLKIQPAKLEDSAVYLCASSADWNEQFFGPGTRLTVL.